These 19 T cell receptor beta chains were all obtained from the same sample, sequenced in a study of control samples from healthy donors and cancer patients. The table came from immunoSEQ multiplex PCR; TCRdb's copy has only in-frame clones and leaves some out. The top ten hold approximately 18% of the sample, which has roughly 120,000 clones, 85% to 90% seen once. The material sequenced was blood. The receptors were sampled from a woman between 45 and 65 years old in good health.

V is TRBV24-1 and J is TRBJ2-3, with 8 bases matching TRBD1. V shed 4 bases and J 3 bases; nucleotides not matched to a gene: 5. The CDR3 is 15 amino acids. Germline V lookup: CDR1 KGHDR, CDR2 SFDVKD. In DNA, the CDR3 is TGTGCCACCAGTGACCCGACAGGGGTTACAGATACGCAGTATTTT. Translation: CATSDPTGVTDTQYF.

The gene calls are TRBV4-1 and TRBJ2-1; TRBD1 or TRBD2 may be the D gene (5 bases each). The CDR3 consists of 15 residues. Trimming pared 7 bases from V and 2 bases from J, leaving 15 bases between. The V gene's germline CDR1 is MGHRA and CDR2 YSYEKL. Here the CDR3 DNA reads TGCGCCAGCATTCAGGTTCAGGGAGCCTACAATGAGCAGTTCTTC. Translating gives CASIQVQGAYNEQFF.

This clone was found a few times. V and J are TRBV14 and TRBJ1-2, with TRBD1 as a possible D gene (5 bases). This CDR3 contains 14 residues. V gave up 2 bases and J gave up 8 bases, with 15 bases separating them. The germline V gene encodes CDR1 SGHDN and CDR2 FVKESK. The CDR3 nucleotides read TGTGCCAGCAGCCAAACCGGGACCCCCGGGGGCTACACCTTC. Its protein product is CASSQTGTPGGYTF.

The V call is TRBV4-3, the J call TRBJ2-3; D is perhaps TRBD1 or TRBD2 (6 bases each). Germline CDR1 reads LGHNA; CDR2 reads YSLEER. The germline V and J ends were trimmed by 4 bases and 6 bases, with 14 bases remaining between them. This CDR3 region has 14 residues. This CDR3 is CASSRAGRGDTQYF. Here the CDR3 DNA reads TGCGCCAGCAGCCGGGCGGGAAGGGGGGATACGCAGTATTTT.

The chain employs TRBV4-1 and TRBJ1-5; D remains unclear. The germline V and J ends were trimmed by 0 bases and 9 bases, with 12 bases remaining between them. Germline-derived CDR1 and CDR2 are MGHRA and YSYEKL. The CDR3 loop spans 14 amino acids. The CDR3, as DNA: TGCGCCAGCAGCCAAGACTTCGGGTTTTTGCCCCAGCATTTT. The encoded protein is CASSQDFGFLPQHF.

The chain links TRBV13 to TRBJ2-1; the match to TRBD2 covers 12 bases. V lost 4 bases, J lost 4 bases, and 8 bases stayed unmatched. This CDR3 region has 17 residues. CDR1 is PRHDT and CDR2 is FYEKMQ in the germline V gene (reference sequence). This CDR3 is CASSSLRGLAGYNEQFF. The CDR3 coding sequence is TGTGCCAGCAGCTCCCTGAGAGGACTAGCGGGGTACAATGAGCAGTTCTTC.

CDR3 in DNA: TGTGCCACCAGTGATTTCGGCAGAAGCTCCTACAATGAGCAGTTCTTC. Protein product: CATSDFGRSSYNEQFF. The gene calls are TRBV24-1 and TRBJ2-1; D is uncertain. The CDR3 extends over 16 amino acids. Germline loops: CDR1 KGHDR, CDR2 SFDVKD. V was pared by 1 base and J by 0 bases, with 9 bases between.

The chain carries TRBV7-9 and TRBJ2-1; 8 bases map to TRBD2. This CDR3 comprises 14 residues. The V gene's germline CDR1 is SEHNR and CDR2 FQNEAQ (reference sequence). V dropped 5 bases and J dropped 10; count of bases not matched to a gene: 10. CDR3 coding DNA: TGTGCCAGCAGCCCACTATCTAGCGGGCTAGAGCAGTTCTTC. Translation gives CASSPLSSGLEQFF.

The chain carries TRBV18 and TRBJ1-2; D remains ambiguous. The CDR3 spans 13 residues. The V gene lost 6 bases and the J gene lost 2 bases, with 10 bases spanning the gap. Germline CDR1 reads KGHSH; CDR2 reads LQKENI. CDR3 DNA sequence: TGTGCCAGCTCTCAAACAGAAAACTATGGCTACACCTTC. Its protein product is CASSQTENYGYTF.

The chain recombines TRBV7-8 with TRBJ1-1, with D perhaps TRBD1 (5 bases). V shed 2 bases and J shed 0 bases, with 13 bases lying between them. The CDR3 length is 16 residues. CDR1 is SGHVS and CDR2 is FQNEAQ in the germline V gene. The CDR3: CASSLRGITMNTEAFF. The CDR3 DNA follows: TGTGCCAGCAGCTTAAGGGGCATTACCATGAACACTGAAGCTTTCTTT.

The V call is TRBV14, the J call TRBJ1-1; the D gene is possibly TRBD1 (5 bases). V was cut by 0 bases and J by 3 bases, with 17 bases left in between. Germline V gene lookup returns CDR1 SGHDN and CDR2 FVKESK. The CDR3 spans 17 residues. DNA for the CDR3: TGTGCCAGCAGCCAAGATTTTCGAGGGATAGGGGACACTGAAGCTTTCTTT. Its protein is CASSQDFRGIGDTEAFF.

The rearrangement joins TRBV6-1 to TRBJ2-1; 12 bases agree with TRBD2. Losses at the gene ends were 4 bases for V and 5 bases for J; bases not matched to a gene: 12. The CDR3 has 18 residues. Germline V gene data show CDR1 as MNHNS and CDR2 as SASEGT. The CDR3 region has the DNA TGTGCCAGCAGTGTAGGGCGCCTAGCGGGAGGGCCCCACAATGAGCAGTTCTTC. This translates into CASSVGRLAGGPHNEQFF.

The chain links TRBV30 to TRBJ1-2; D gene ambiguous. CDR3 length equals 11 residues. Trimming stripped 0 bases from V and 8 bases from J, with 7 bases between. The germline V gene has CDR1 GTSNPN and CDR2 SVGIG (reference sequence). CDR3 loop: CAWSVPRGYTF. The CDR3 nucleotides read TGTGCCTGGAGTGTACCCCGGGGCTACACCTTC.

The rearrangement uses TRBV5-3 and TRBJ1-2, with D perhaps matching TRBD1 (6 bases). TRBV5-3 is designated an ORF whose function remains uncertain. This CDR3 has 15 amino acids. V was pared by 3 bases and J by 0 bases, with 12 bases between. CDR3 protein: CARSCPGQSNYGYTF. Written as DNA, the CDR3 is TGTGCCAGAAGCTGCCCCGGACAGTCTAACTATGGCTACACCTTC.

The V gene is TRBV19, the J gene TRBJ2-2; D remains ambiguous. The V end lost 5 bases, the J end lost 4 bases, and 5 bases lay between the germline ends. CDR1 LNHDA and CDR2 SQIVND come from the germline V gene (reference sequence). The CDR3 totals 12 residues. The DNA of the CDR3 is TGTGCCAGTAGTCACGCCACCGGGGAGCTGTTTTTT. Residues: CASSHATGELFF. Drawing the rest from reference TRBV19 and TRBJ2-2, the complete variable domain is DGGITQSPKYLFRKEGQNVTLSCEQNLNHDAMYWYRQDPGQGLRLIYYSQIVNDFQKGDIAEGYSVSREKKESFPLTVTSAQKNPTAFYLCASSHATGELFFGEGSRLTVL.

The rearrangement links TRBV6-1 to TRBJ2-7; no firm D call. Germline lookup yields CDR1 MNHNS and CDR2 SASEGT. Deletions cut 2 bases from V and 5 bases from J, with 13 bases between. The CDR3 is 14 residues long. The CDR3: CASSETGSGDEQYV. The DNA for the CDR3 is TGTGCCAGCAGTGAAACGGGCTCCGGTGACGAGCAGTACGTC.

The chain combines TRBV23-1 with TRBJ2-1; 7 bases match TRBD1. TRBV23-1 is sorted into the ORF group, with uncertain function. The ends lost 8 bases at V and 2 bases at J; junction bases unmatched: 9. CDR3 length: 15 amino acids. CDR3 sequence (DNA): TGCGCCAGCCCATCCGGACAGGACGCCTACAATGAGCAGTTCTTC. Its protein product is CASPSGQDAYNEQFF.

This chain joins TRBV30 and TRBJ2-5; D not resolved. Between the trimmed V and J ends, which lost 1 base and 5 bases, there was a span of 11 bases. The CDR3 is made up of 13 amino acids. Germline V CDR1 and CDR2: GTSNPN, SVGIG (reference sequence). Here the CDR3 reads CAWSEWNPETQYF. The CDR3 bases are TGTGCCTGGAGTGAGTGGAACCCGGAGACCCAGTACTTC. Drawing the rest from reference TRBV30 and TRBJ2-5, the complete variable domain is SQTIHQWPATLVQPVGSPLSLECTVEGTSNPNLYWYRQAAGRGLQLLFYSVGIGQISSEVPQNLSASRPQDRQFILSSKKLLLSDSGFYLCAWSEWNPETQYFGPGTRLLVL.

The V gene is TRBV6-2 or TRBV6-3, the J gene TRBJ2-7, with D perhaps matching TRBD2 (6 bases). The CDR3 loop spans 14 amino acids. Trimming took 0 bases from V and 1 from J, leaving 7 bases between them. Germline V gene data show CDR1 as MNHEY and CDR2 as SVGEGT. CDR3 loop: CASSYSAGSYEQYV. The DNA of the CDR3 is TGTGCCAGCAGTTACTCGGCGGGGTCCTACGAGCAGTACGTC.